This record concerns one T cell receptor beta chain sequence. Seattle patients were enrolled while actively infected and followed longitudinally. This entry belongs to a study of blood T cell repertoires in COVID-19. About the study: There were acute and convalescent COVID-19 samples, and they came from the United States, Italy and Spain. The analysed material was cDNA or gDNA that came from T cells, B-cell-depleted T cells, or PBMCs.

V gave up 2 bases and J gave up 1 base, with 14 bases separating them. Germline assignment: CDR1 MRHNA and CDR2 SNTAGT. CDR3 length equals 17 residues. Sequencing was performed with immunoSEQ multiplex PCR; in TCRdb, only in-frame clones are kept and a portion is missing. The sample yields 300,000 to 450,000 clones, approximately 87% seen once. The chain employs TRBV6-4 and TRBJ2-2, with D possibly matching TRBD2 (6 bases). Material for sequencing was peripheral blood. The source of this sequence is a young woman with COVID-19, enrolled during active disease. CDR3 DNA: TGTGCCAGCAGTGACGGGGTTGGGGGGATGAACACCGGGGAGCTGTTTTTT. It specifies CASSDGVGGMNTGELFF.